This T cell receptor beta chain was recovered during a study of T cells in Graves' hyperthyroidism and ophthalmopathy. This CDR3 has 16 amino acids. Germline values: CDR1 LGHNA, CDR2 YSLEER. V lost 3 bases to trimming and J lost 1 base, with 16 bases between them. Amplified regions were TCR beta CDR3 sequences from RNA transcripts. Using the HTBI primer set, a first-round RT-PCR was run on the TCR CDR3. TCRdb re-derived calls from the multiplex PCR reads in MiXCR, one entry per CDR3 protein. The data show about 210,000 distinct CDR3 sequences, roughly 18% seen once. This TCR came from a man aged 35 to 55 with Graves' hyperthyroidism. The chain has TRBV4-3 and TRBJ2-7; D unresolved. Specimen: blood. CDR3 sequence: CASSQAWSRLSYEQYF. CDR3 DNA sequence: TGCGCCAGCAGCCAGGCGTGGAGTAGGCTGTCCTACGAGCAGTACTTC.